These 15 T cell receptor beta chains came from one sample sequenced in a study of OX40 agonist ivuxolimab in advanced cancers. Only in-frame clones appear in the TCRdb table, and some are missing; sequencing was by immunoSEQ multiplex PCR. The sample consists of tens of thousands of clones, over 90% of them appearing once. Material: CD4+ or CD8+ T cells sorted from blood, obtained in a trial of the OX40 agonist ivuxolimab. The receptor set was obtained from an adult with an advanced solid tumor such as melanoma, head and neck, liver or kidney cancer.

The chain carries TRBV19 and TRBJ1-5; 7 positions agree with TRBD1. The germline CDR1 and CDR2 sequences are LNHDA and SQIVND (reference sequence). V trimming: 10 bases; J trimming: 5 bases; junction bases outside the gene matches: 8. The CDR3 loop spans 13 amino acids. CDR3 DNA: TGTGCCACCCAGGACAGGACAGATCAGCCCCAGCATTTT. Amino acid sequence: CATQDRTDQPQHF.

The V call is TRBV11-3, the J call TRBJ2-3, with D possibly being TRBD1 or TRBD2 (5 bases each). Germline assignment: CDR1 SGHNT and CDR2 YENEEA. The CDR3 sequence is 15 residues long. The ends were cut back, 0 bases at V and 8 bases at J, with 15 bases in the middle. The CDR3 DNA sequence: TGTGCCAGCAGCTTAGATCGAGGGGTCCCAGGTACGCAGTATTTT. The encoded protein is CASSLDRGVPGTQYF.

This clone was recorded only once. The chain couples TRBV6-5 to TRBJ1-6; D is undetermined. This CDR3 comprises 12 residues. Germline lookup yields CDR1 MNHEY and CDR2 SVGAGI. Deletions cut 3 bases from V and 9 bases from J, with 6 bases between. CDR3 nucleotides: TGTGCCAGCAGTTATGGTGGTTCACCCCTCCACTTT. As protein: CASSYGGSPLHF.

The V call is TRBV6-5, the J call TRBJ2-7, with 8 nucleotides matching TRBD2. The CDR3 loop spans 15 amino acids. After removal of 6 bases from V and 5 bases from J, the junction contained 12 bases not matched to a gene. CDR1 MNHEY and CDR2 SVGAGI come from the germline V gene. The CDR3 DNA follows: TGTGCCAGCAGACCCAGAGCGGGAGTTTCCCACGAGCAGTACTTC. It codes for CASRPRAGVSHEQYF.

The chain combines TRBV5-1 with TRBJ2-1; either TRBD1 or TRBD2 may fit D (5 bases each). The V gene lost 4 bases and the J gene lost 7 bases, with 12 bases spanning the gap. Germline assignment: CDR1 SGHRS and CDR2 YFSETQ. This CDR3 contains 13 residues. This CDR3 is CASSLPWGNEQFF. For the CDR3, the DNA is TGCGCCAGCAGCCTCCCTTGGGGGAATGAGCAGTTCTTC.

This clone was found once. The chain joins TRBV10-3 to TRBJ1-1; D uncertain. CDR1 and CDR2 (germline): ENHRY, SYGVKD. Trimming took off 3 bases at V and 6 bases at J, with 11 bases between the two ends. The CDR3 loop spans 13 amino acids. The CDR3, as DNA: TGTGCCATCAGTGAATCTATTCTATCTGAAGCTTTCTTT. Its translation is CAISESILSEAFF.

This clone was observed once. The CDR3 sequence: CASTFGSLNTEAFF. The DNA for the CDR3 is TGTGCCAGCACTTTTGGTTCGCTGAACACTGAAGCTTTCTTT. The V call is TRBV28, the J call TRBJ1-1; no reliable D call. The CDR3 is made up of 14 amino acids. The germline CDR1 and CDR2 sequences are MDHEN and SYDVKM. V was pared by 7 bases and J by 0 bases, with 12 bases between.

In regard to this clone: Mismatch with germline at one junction end may stem from a read error. This rearrangement joins TRBV18 to TRBJ1-2; 10 bases agree with TRBD1. Germline assignment: CDR1 KGHSH and CDR2 LQKENI. The CDR3 has 15 amino acids. The DNA of the CDR3 is TGTGCCAGCTCACCGTGGGACAGGGGTGCTTATGACTACACCTTC. Its protein product is CASSPWDRGAYDYTF.

The V gene is TRBV7-8, the J gene TRBJ1-5; possibly TRBD1 for D (6 bases). V lost 1 base, J lost 0 bases, and 10 bases lay in between. The CDR3 contains 16 residues. Germline V gene sequence: CDR1 SGHVS, CDR2 FQNEAQ. The CDR3 sequence is CASSLEAGVSNQPQHF. CDR3 in DNA: TGTGCCAGCAGCTTAGAAGCAGGGGTTAGCAATCAGCCCCAGCATTTT.

The chain has TRBV18 and TRBJ2-1, with D perhaps matching TRBD1 (6 bases). Germline V lookup: CDR1 KGHSH, CDR2 LQKENI. This CDR3 contains 16 residues. V lost 3 bases and J 2 bases, leaving 14 bases between the germline ends. CDR3 protein: CASSPAQGFPYNEQFF. The CDR3 DNA reads TGTGCCAGCTCACCTGCACAGGGATTCCCCTACAATGAGCAGTTCTTC.

This chain uses TRBV18 with TRBJ2-5; no reliable D call. The CDR3 runs 10 residues. CDR1 is KGHSH and CDR2 is LQKENI in the germline V gene. The V gene lost 4 bases and the J gene lost 3 bases, with 0 bases spanning the gap. CDR3 sequence: CASSQETQYF. The CDR3 DNA reads TGTGCCAGCTCACAAGAGACCCAGTACTTC.

The chain links TRBV6-5 to TRBJ1-5; D is perhaps TRBD1 (6 bases). Trimming removed 6 bases at V and 6 bases at J, with 12 bases between. The CDR3 extends over 13 amino acids. Germline CDR1 reads MNHEY; CDR2 reads SVGAGI. CDR3 nucleotide sequence: TGTGCCAGCAGAGGGACATTTAGTCAGCCCCAGCATTTT. This encodes CASRGTFSQPQHF.

This chain links TRBV7-2 with TRBJ2-1; 11 bases align to TRBD2. CDR1 is SGHTA and CDR2 is FQGNSA in the germline V gene. Trimming cost V 1 base and J 10 bases; bases outside gene matches: 9. The CDR3 has 16 residues. CDR3 protein: CASSLEATSGSREQFF. The CDR3 coding sequence is TGTGCCAGCAGCTTAGAGGCAACTAGCGGGAGTCGGGAGCAGTTCTTC.

This chain uses TRBV28 with TRBJ1-5; D unresolved. Germline V gene data show CDR1 as MDHEN and CDR2 as SYDVKM. Trimming shortened V by 5 bases and J by 3 bases, and 11 bases separated the two germline ends. The CDR3 is made up of 14 amino acids. The CDR3 here is CASSRDGSNQPQHF. The CDR3 region has the DNA TGTGCCAGCAGTCGCGACGGGTCCAATCAGCCCCAGCATTTT.

This clone appeared a single time. This chain uses TRBV7-2 with TRBJ2-5; TRBD2 matches 8 bases. TRBJ2-7 matches the DNA end more closely, so the J call is doubtful. CDR1 SGHTA and CDR2 FQGNSA come from the germline V gene. This CDR3 comprises 15 residues. This chain's CDR3 is CASSSPSVAGYEQYF. In nucleotides, the CDR3 is TGTGCCAGCAGCTCCCCCTCTGTAGCGGGATACGAGCAGTACTTC.